This TCR beta chain came from a study of T-cell memory formation after mild COVID-19. Study results and limitations: Clones shrinking from day 15 to 85 showed even CD4/CD8 mixes; later expanders tilted CD4+. The appearance of some responding clones in pre-infection memory suggested that cross-reactive memory joined.

In this sample, this clonotype turned up a few times. Antigen: not known. MiXCR, run by TCRdb on the 5' RACE reads, gives a single entry per CDR3 protein. The sample has about 82,000 distinct CDR3 sequences, 13% seen once. Trimming removed 0 bases from V and 3 bases from J, with 15 bases in between. CDR1 is SEHNR and CDR2 is FQNEAQ in the germline V gene (reference sequence). This CDR3 comprises 16 residues. This TCR was sampled from an adult woman who had mild COVID-19 (a few samples of this study predate the infection). Cell type and time point are not known. Sequencing was done on a sample of PBMCs or a T cell subset sorted from them (not recorded which). This rearrangement joins TRBV7-9 to TRBJ2-7, with D unclear. The CDR3 DNA follows: TGTGCCAGCAGCTTAGCTGACTGGACGCTAGACTACGAGCAGTACTTC. This gives the protein CASSLADWTLDYEQYF. The full variable domain, completed using reference TRBV7-9 and TRBJ2-7, is DTGVSQNPRHKITKRGQNVTFRCDPISEHNRLYWYRQTLGQGPEFLTYFQNEAQLEKSRLLSDRFSAERPKGSFSTLEIQRTEQGDSAMYLCASSLADWTLDYEQYFGPGTRLTVT.